One and the same sample provided the 17 T cell receptor beta chains below, sequenced in a study of response to subunit inactivated influenza vaccine. TCRdb used MiXCR to reprocess the RT-PCR reads, holding one entry per CDR3 protein. The table records about 700,000 distinct CDR3 sequences, approximately 13% of them present only once. Here the sequenced sample was PBMCs from blood, taken about 14 days before vaccination. All receptors come from a man aged 50-59 years who received an inactivated influenza vaccine.

This chain connects TRBV12-3 or TRBV12-4 to TRBJ1-3; D is undetermined. The CDR3 runs 11 residues. The germline V and J ends were trimmed by 5 bases and 7 bases, with 6 bases remaining between them. CDR3 nucleotide sequence: TGTGCCAGCAGTCCAGAGAACACCATATATTTT. The encoded protein is CASSPENTIYF.

This clonotype was seen a handful of times. The chain combines TRBV5-1 with TRBJ2-1; no definite D call. The germline V gene has CDR1 SGHRS and CDR2 YFSETQ. The CDR3 covers 14 residues. With 0 bases removed from V and 9 bases from J, the gap between germline ends came to 13 bases. CDR3 sequence reads: CASSLEVNLGEQFF. CDR3 nucleotide sequence: TGCGCCAGCAGCTTGGAAGTGAATTTGGGTGAGCAGTTCTTC.

The rearrangement uses TRBV5-1 and TRBJ1-2; D possibly corresponds to TRBD1 (6 bases). CDR1 SGHRS and CDR2 YFSETQ come from the germline V gene. Trimming left V 4 bases short and J 0 bases short, with 13 bases between. The CDR3 contains 15 residues. The CDR3 DNA sequence: TGCGCCAGCAGCGTGGACAGCCCAACTAACTATGGCTACACCTTC. Its translation is CASSVDSPTNYGYTF.

Concerning this clonotype itself: This may stem from a read error, because a much larger clone lies one nucleotide away. The V and J genes are TRBV6-5 and TRBJ2-7; no reliable D call. The CDR3 is made up of 15 amino acids. The germline CDR1 and CDR2 sequences are MNHEY and SVGAGI. Trimming cost V 2 bases and J 3 bases, with 14 bases left between them. The CDR3 nucleotides read TGTGCCAGCAGTTACGGGCAGGAAACGAGCTACGAGCAGTACTTC. Translation gives CASSYGQETSYEQYF.

J is TRBJ2-1 and V is TRBV7-2, with 8 bases aligning to TRBD2. CDR1 is SGHTA and CDR2 is FQGNSA in the germline V gene. This CDR3 comprises 15 residues. J gave up 0 bases and V 5 bases, and 3 bases lay outside the gene matches. This CDR3 is CASSRGGLSYNEQFF. The CDR3 region has the DNA TGTGCCAGCAGCCGGGGGGGGCTCTCCTACAATGAGCAGTTCTTC.

The chain employs TRBV7-2 and TRBJ2-2; TRBD2 matches 8 bases. V lost 1 base to trimming and J lost 4 bases; unmatched junction nucleotides: 2. There are 15 residues in the CDR3. Looked up from germline, CDR1 is SGHTA and CDR2 is FQGNSA. CDR3 in amino acids: CASSLDGRVTGELFF. The CDR3 DNA sequence: TGTGCCAGCAGCTTAGACGGGAGGGTCACCGGGGAGCTGTTTTTT.

This clonotype has at least ten counts. The rearrangement links TRBV7-6 to TRBJ2-1; perhaps TRBD2 as D (7 bases). Germline V gene sequence: CDR1 SGHVS, CDR2 FNYEAQ. The CDR3 is 14 amino acids. Trimming shortened V by 4 bases and J by 5 bases, and 12 bases separated the two germline ends. The CDR3 DNA is TGTGCCAGCAGCTGGGGGGGGCTTAACAATGAGCAGTTCTTC. It yields the protein CASSWGGLNNEQFF.

J is TRBJ1-5 and V is TRBV7-9; possibly TRBD1 for D (5 bases). Germline V lookup: CDR1 SEHNR, CDR2 FQNEAQ (reference sequence). The CDR3 has 15 amino acids. V gave up 4 bases and J gave up 1 base, with 11 bases separating them. As DNA, the CDR3 is TGTGCCAGCAGCTCTGACAGTAAGAGCAATCAGCCCCAGCATTTT. It translates to CASSSDSKSNQPQHF.

This clonotype was picked up a small number of times. The chain employs TRBV6-1 and TRBJ1-4; D not resolved. Germline V gene data show CDR1 as MNHNS and CDR2 as SASEGT. V was clipped by 2 bases and J by 0 bases, with 7 bases between them. The CDR3 contains 15 residues. The CDR3 here is CASSERSATNEKLFF. CDR3 DNA: TGTGCCAGCAGTGAAAGGTCCGCAACTAATGAAAAACTGTTTTTT.

This clonotype was observed a handful of times. The genes are TRBV28 and TRBJ2-2; D may be TRBD2 (6 bases). The CDR3 consists of 16 residues. V was pared by 6 bases and J by 5 bases, with 19 bases between. Germline V gene sequence: CDR1 MDHEN, CDR2 SYDVKM. The CDR3 DNA follows: TGTGCCAGCAGGGAGGGGAAAATGAGATGGACCGGGGAGCTGTTTTTT. Protein product: CASREGKMRWTGELFF. Full variable domain (rest looked up from reference TRBV28 and TRBJ2-2): DVKVTQSSRYLVKRTGEKVFLECVQDMDHENMFWYRQDPGLGLRLIYFSYDVKMKEKGDIPEGYSVSREKKERFSLILESASTNQTSMYLCASREGKMRWTGELFFGEGSRLTVL.

A remark on this clonotype: Just one base apart from a much larger clone, this may be a read error. The chain joins TRBV5-1 to TRBJ2-3; no definite D call. V lost 0 bases and J 5 bases, leaving 4 bases between the germline ends. Germline CDR1 SGHRS, CDR2 YFSETQ. This CDR3 region has 12 residues. This CDR3 reads CASSLEIDTQYF. The CDR3 bases are TGCGCCAGCAGCTTGGAGATAGATACGCAGTATTTT.

This clonotype was seen only a few times. J is TRBJ1-5 and V is TRBV4-1; D unclear. The CDR3 extends over 13 amino acids. V lost 0 bases, J lost 7 bases, and 7 bases lay in between. Germline V gives CDR1 MGHRA, CDR2 YSYEKL. Written as DNA, the CDR3 is TGCGCCAGCAGCCAAGATCCTATCCAGCCCCAGCATTTT. This codes for CASSQDPIQPQHF.

To note about this clonotype: A junction boundary mismatches the germline segment, possibly from a read error. The chain is built from TRBV9 and TRBJ2-5, with 9 bases matching TRBD2. The CDR3 sequence is 18 residues long. The germline CDR1 and CDR2 sequences are SGDLS and YYNGEE. The DNA for the CDR3 is TGTGCCAGCAGAGTAGCTCTGCGGGAGGGCCCTCATACTGAGACCCAGTACTTC. It translates to CASRVALREGPHTETQYF.

This clonotype was seen more than once but under ten times. The chain uses TRBV4-3 and TRBJ1-2, with D maybe TRBD1 (5 bases). V was cut by 0 bases and J by 0 bases, with 11 bases left in between. Looked up from germline, CDR1 is LGHNA and CDR2 is YSLEER. This CDR3 contains 16 residues. CDR3 sequence: CASSQDYQGTNYGYTF. The CDR3 DNA reads TGCGCCAGCAGCCAAGATTATCAGGGCACTAACTATGGCTACACCTTC.

The rearrangement uses TRBV7-3 and TRBJ2-3; unclear D gene. Trimming took off 0 bases at V and 2 bases at J, with 12 bases between the two ends. Germline V gene data show CDR1 as SGHTA and CDR2 as FQGTGA. The CDR3 spans 16 residues. CDR3 residues: CASSLTSGTYTDTQYF. The CDR3 nucleotides read TGTGCCAGCAGCTTAACCTCGGGTACCTACACAGATACGCAGTATTTT.

The CDR3 DNA reads TGTGCCAGCAGTGCCGCCGGGACAGGAGTTCAAGAGACCCAGTACTTC. Its protein is CASSAAGTGVQETQYF. The rearrangement uses TRBV25-1 and TRBJ2-5, with 8 nucleotides matching TRBD1. The CDR3 contains 16 residues. CDR1 and CDR2 from the germline V gene are MGHDK and SYGVNS. V shed 4 bases and J 2 bases; nucleotides not matched to a gene: 9.

This sequence joins TRBV18 and TRBJ2-3; D remains unclear. The length of the CDR3 is 13 residues. Trimming pared 3 bases from V and 4 bases from J, leaving 8 bases between. The germline gives CDR1 KGHSH, CDR2 LQKENI. The CDR3 nucleotides read TGTGCCAGCTCACCGCAGATAGCAGATACGCAGTATTTT. Translating gives CASSPQIADTQYF.